The rows below give T cell receptor beta chains drawn from one sample of a study of blood T cell repertoires in COVID-19. Sequenced by immunoSEQ multiplex PCR; TCRdb stores in-frame clones only, minus some. The table includes some 320,000 clones, around 90% detected once. Sequences were obtained from PBMCs or T cells enriched from blood (not recorded which). The receptors here all came from a man aged 55 to 70 who had recovered from COVID-19. CDR3s include the opening cysteine and the closing phenylalanine or tryptophan. D genes are given only for firm matches. Clone size is shown for a subset of rows, as once, few, many or a class of expanded clone.

len: 15; d_gene: .; j_gene: TRBJ1-1; v_gene: TRBV7-2; abundance: .; CDR3aa: CASSLGGIVYTEAFF; CDR3nt: TGTGCCAGCAGCTTAGGAGGGATAGTGTACACTGAAGCTTTCTTT
len: 19; d_gene: .; j_gene: TRBJ2-7; v_gene: TRBV5-3; abundance: .; CDR3aa: CARSHIHSFLGRPSYEQYF; CDR3nt: TGTGCCAGAAGCCATATTCACTCATTTTTGGGCAGGCCCTCCTACGAGCAGTACTTC
len: 14; d_gene: .; j_gene: TRBJ2-3; v_gene: TRBV14; abundance: .; CDR3aa: CASSPGGFTDTQYF; CDR3nt: TGTGCCAGCAGCCCCGGGGGTTTCACAGATACGCAGTATTTT
len: 13; d_gene: .; j_gene: TRBJ1-4; v_gene: TRBV28; abundance: .; CDR3aa: CASSFWSNEKLFF; CDR3nt: TGTGCCAGCAGTTTCTGGAGTAATGAAAAACTGTTTTTT
len: 15; d_gene: TRBD2; j_gene: TRBJ2-4; v_gene: TRBV28; abundance: .; CDR3aa: CASSLVAGAKNIQYF; CDR3nt: TGTGCCAGCAGTTTGGTAGCGGGGGCCAAAAACATTCAGTACTTC
len: 15; d_gene: .; j_gene: TRBJ2-1; v_gene: TRBV5-1; abundance: .; CDR3aa: CASSLEATASNEQFF; CDR3nt: TGCGCCAGCAGCTTGGAAGCGACGGCGAGTAATGAGCAGTTCTTC
len: 16; d_gene: .; j_gene: TRBJ2-7; v_gene: TRBV21-1; abundance: once; CDR3aa: CASSWGRESLSYEQYF; CDR3nt: TGTGCCAGCAGCTGGGGCCGGGAGAGTTTGTCCTACGAGCAGTACTTC
len: 16; d_gene: TRBD1; j_gene: TRBJ1-1; v_gene: TRBV7-3; abundance: .; CDR3aa: CASSKGQGAVRGEAFF; CDR3nt: TGTGCCAGCAGCAAAGGACAGGGGGCTGTCCGTGGAGAAGCTTTCTTT
len: 13; d_gene: TRBD2; j_gene: TRBJ2-7; v_gene: TRBV27; abundance: .; CDR3aa: CASSRAGVHEQYF; CDR3nt: TGTGCCAGCAGCCGGGCGGGGGTCCACGAGCAGTACTTC
len: 15; d_gene: .; j_gene: TRBJ1-1; v_gene: TRBV4-1; abundance: .; CDR3aa: CASSQGRGQNTEAFF; CDR3nt: TGCGCCAGCAGCCAAGGCAGGGGCCAGAACACTGAAGCTTTCTTT
len: 15; d_gene: .; j_gene: TRBJ2-1; v_gene: TRBV7-2; abundance: .; CDR3aa: CASKAWTSQYNEQFF; CDR3nt: TGTGCCAGCAAAGCTTGGACTTCCCAGTACAATGAGCAGTTCTTC
len: 19; d_gene: TRBD2; j_gene: TRBJ2-7; v_gene: TRBV7-2; abundance: .; CDR3aa: CASSLPGGRARTGSYEQYF; CDR3nt: TGTGCCAGCAGCTTACCAGGCGGGAGGGCCCGAACAGGTTCCTACGAGCAGTACTTC
len: 12; d_gene: TRBD1; j_gene: TRBJ2-7; v_gene: TRBV7-2; abundance: few; CDR3aa: CASSLTGYEQYF; CDR3nt: TGTGCCAGCAGCTTGACAGGGTACGAGCAGTACTTC
len: 16; d_gene: TRBD2; j_gene: TRBJ2-5; v_gene: TRBV6-2/TRBV6-3; abundance: .; CDR3aa: CASSYPGLLAAETQYF; CDR3nt: TGTGCCAGCAGTTACCCTGGATTACTAGCGGCAGAGACCCAGTACTTC
len: 14; d_gene: TRBD1; j_gene: TRBJ2-4; v_gene: TRBV7-2; abundance: .; CDR3aa: CASSPSTGANIQYF; CDR3nt: TGTGCCAGCAGCCCATCGACAGGGGCGAACATTCAGTACTTC
len: 13; d_gene: TRBD2; j_gene: TRBJ2-3; v_gene: TRBV7-2; abundance: .; CDR3aa: CASSVGTSGLGYF; CDR3nt: TGTGCCAGCTCAGTAGGGACTAGCGGCCTAGGGTATTTT
len: 13; d_gene: .; j_gene: TRBJ1-3; v_gene: TRBV10-1; abundance: .; CDR3aa: CASSDQSGNTIYF; CDR3nt: TGCGCCAGCAGTGATCAATCTGGAAACACCATATATTTT
len: 15; d_gene: TRBD1; j_gene: TRBJ1-1; v_gene: TRBV28; abundance: .; CDR3aa: CASTAPGTGNTEAFF; CDR3nt: TGTGCCAGCACCGCCCCCGGGACAGGGAACACTGAAGCTTTCTTT
len: 13; d_gene: .; j_gene: TRBJ2-2; v_gene: TRBV24-1; abundance: .; CDR3aa: CATSFRNTGELFF; CDR3nt: TGTGCCACCAGTTTTCGGAACACCGGGGAGCTGTTTTTT
len: 18; d_gene: TRBD2; j_gene: TRBJ2-7; v_gene: TRBV14; abundance: .; CDR3aa: CASSQDSGGRLPLYEQYF; CDR3nt: TGTGCCAGCAGCCAAGATTCGGGCGGGAGGCTACCTCTCTACGAGCAGTACTTC
len: 13; d_gene: .; j_gene: TRBJ1-1; v_gene: TRBV19; abundance: few; CDR3aa: CASNARHNTEAFF; CDR3nt: TGTGCCAGTAATGCCCGACACAACACTGAAGCTTTCTTT
len: 17; d_gene: TRBD2; j_gene: TRBJ2-7; v_gene: TRBV28; abundance: .; CDR3aa: CASSPGTSGSGAYEQYF; CDR3nt: TGTGCCAGCAGCCCTGGGACTAGCGGGAGTGGGGCCTACGAGCAGTACTTC
len: 15; d_gene: TRBD2; j_gene: TRBJ2-3; v_gene: TRBV5-4; abundance: .; CDR3aa: CASSPAGGVTDTQYF; CDR3nt: TGTGCCAGCAGCCCAGCGGGAGGGGTCACAGATACGCAGTATTTT
len: 16; d_gene: TRBD2; j_gene: TRBJ2-5; v_gene: TRBV5-1; abundance: .; CDR3aa: CASSLVLAGGGETQYF; CDR3nt: TGCGCCAGCAGCTTGGTACTAGCGGGAGGTGGGGAGACCCAGTACTTC
len: 15; d_gene: TRBD1; j_gene: TRBJ1-4; v_gene: TRBV19; abundance: once; CDR3aa: CASSLPGTGHEKLFF; CDR3nt: TGTGCCAGTAGTCTGCCGGGGACAGGGCACGAAAAACTGTTTTTT
len: 14; d_gene: TRBD2; j_gene: TRBJ2-7; v_gene: TRBV30; abundance: .; CDR3aa: CAWSGLAALREQYF; CDR3nt: TGTGCCTGGAGTGGACTAGCGGCCTTGCGCGAGCAGTACTTC
len: 14; d_gene: .; j_gene: TRBJ2-1; v_gene: TRBV7-2; abundance: once; CDR3aa: CASSQEGRISEQFF; CDR3nt: TGTGCCAGCAGCCAGGAGGGAAGGATCAGTGAGCAGTTCTTC
len: 13; d_gene: .; j_gene: TRBJ2-2; v_gene: TRBV28; abundance: once; CDR3aa: CATPGSNTGELFF; CDR3nt: TGTGCCACACCTGGGAGTAACACCGGGGAGCTGTTTTTT
len: 15; d_gene: .; j_gene: TRBJ1-2; v_gene: TRBV4-3; abundance: .; CDR3aa: CASSQAGQGSYGYTF; CDR3nt: TGCGCCAGCAGCCAAGCGGGACAAGGCTCCTATGGCTACACCTTC
len: 15; d_gene: .; j_gene: TRBJ1-3; v_gene: TRBV24-1; abundance: .; CDR3aa: CATSDPPGSGNTIYF; CDR3nt: TGTGCCACCAGTGATCCCCCAGGCTCTGGAAACACCATATATTTT
len: 13; d_gene: TRBD1; j_gene: TRBJ1-2; v_gene: TRBV5-1; abundance: .; CDR3aa: CASSGGQGEGYTF; CDR3nt: TGCGCCAGCAGCGGCGGACAGGGTGAGGGCTACACCTTC
len: 17; d_gene: .; j_gene: TRBJ2-6; v_gene: TRBV24-1; abundance: .; CDR3aa: CASSDTRTATGANVLTF; CDR3nt: TGTGCCTCCAGTGATACCCGGACAGCTACTGGGGCCAACGTCCTGACTTTC
len: 19; d_gene: TRBD2; j_gene: TRBJ2-3; v_gene: TRBV24-1; abundance: once; CDR3aa: CATSDTGTSGRGIVNTQYF; CDR3nt: TGTGCCACCAGTGACACCGGGACTAGCGGGAGGGGAATCGTTAATACGCAGTATTTT
len: 15; d_gene: .; j_gene: TRBJ2-7; v_gene: TRBV15; abundance: .; CDR3aa: CATSRDAGAAYEQYF; CDR3nt: TGTGCCACCAGCAGAGATGCGGGGGCAGCCTACGAGCAGTACTTC
len: 16; d_gene: TRBD2; j_gene: TRBJ2-1; v_gene: TRBV19; abundance: .; CDR3aa: CASSIEAGIAYNEQFF; CDR3nt: TGTGCCAGTAGTATAGAAGCGGGGATAGCCTACAATGAGCAGTTCTTC
len: 14; d_gene: .; j_gene: TRBJ1-1; v_gene: TRBV5-8; abundance: once; CDR3aa: CASSLGFRGTGSFF; CDR3nt: TGTGCCAGCAGCTTAGGGTTCAGGGGAACTGGATCTTTCTTT
len: 13; d_gene: .; j_gene: TRBJ2-7; v_gene: TRBV21-1; abundance: .; CDR3aa: CASSNPGDYEQYF; CDR3nt: TGTGCCAGCAGCAACCCGGGAGATTACGAGCAGTACTTC
len: 17; d_gene: TRBD1; j_gene: TRBJ2-1; v_gene: TRBV15; abundance: .; CDR3aa: CATSRDLGQGSYNEQFF; CDR3nt: TGTGCCACCAGCAGAGATTTGGGACAGGGCTCCTACAATGAGCAGTTCTTC
len: 16; d_gene: TRBD2; j_gene: TRBJ2-1; v_gene: TRBV4-3; abundance: .; CDR3aa: CASSQDWGTSTNEQFF; CDR3nt: TGCGCCAGCAGCCAAGATTGGGGGACTAGTACGAATGAGCAGTTCTTC
len: 19; d_gene: .; j_gene: TRBJ2-7; v_gene: TRBV21-1; abundance: .; CDR3aa: CASSKRLAGVKRIVAEQYF; CDR3nt: TGTGCCAGCAGCAAAAGACTAGCGGGGGTTAAAAGGATAGTGGCCGAGCAGTACTTC
len: 16; d_gene: TRBD1; j_gene: TRBJ1-3; v_gene: TRBV5-1; abundance: .; CDR3aa: CASSLAGGYSGNTIYF; CDR3nt: TGCGCCAGCAGCTTGGCAGGGGGCTACTCTGGAAACACCATATATTTT
len: 15; d_gene: TRBD2; j_gene: TRBJ2-1; v_gene: TRBV29-1; abundance: few; CDR3aa: CSVEGAGGAYNEQFF; CDR3nt: TGCAGCGTTGAAGGGGCGGGAGGGGCCTACAATGAGCAGTTCTTC
len: 14; d_gene: .; j_gene: TRBJ2-4; v_gene: TRBV5-1; abundance: .; CDR3aa: CASRQGAGGDIQYF; CDR3nt: TGCGCCAGCAGGCAGGGAGCGGGTGGGGACATTCAGTACTTC